One and the same sample provided the 4 T cell receptor beta chains below, sequenced in a study of blood T cell repertoires in COVID-19. This table comes from immunoSEQ multiplex PCR, and its TCRdb copy is limited to in-frame clones, with some not included. The data hold more than 95,000 clones, with 85% to 90% observed a single time. The sequenced sample was peripheral blood. Receptors were obtained from a human donor in a cohort sampled during active COVID-19.

This clone occurred once. The genes are TRBV7-6 and TRBJ1-1; D may be TRBD1 (5 bases). Trimming took off 5 bases at V and 1 base at J, with 8 bases between the two ends. The CDR3 covers 13 residues. The germline gives CDR1 SGHVS, CDR2 FNYEAQ. The CDR3 DNA follows: TGTGCCAGCAGCACGGACACGAACACTGAAGCTTTCTTT. The encoded protein is CASSTDTNTEAFF. Complete variable domain (other parts from reference TRBV7-6 and TRBJ1-1): GAGVSQSPRYKVTKRGQDVALRCDPISGHVSLYWYRQALGQGPEFLTYFNYEAQQDKSGLPNDRFSAERPEGSISTLTIQRTEQRDSAMYRCASSTDTNTEAFFGQGTRLTVV.

The chain couples TRBV7-6 to TRBJ1-4; maybe TRBD1 (5 bases). Between the trimmed V and J ends, which lost 1 base and 8 bases, there was a span of 14 bases. CDR1 and CDR2 (germline): SGHVS, FNYEAQ. The CDR3 contains 15 residues. This CDR3 is CASSLESGSDEKLFF. CDR3 DNA sequence: TGTGCCAGCAGCTTAGAGTCAGGGTCGGACGAAAAACTGTTTTTT.

V is TRBV7-9 and J is TRBJ2-5, with D perhaps matching TRBD1 (5 bases). Germline CDR1 and CDR2: SEHNR and FQNEAQ (reference sequence). This CDR3 is 14 amino acids long. The V end lost 4 bases, the J end lost 2 bases, and 11 bases lay between the germline ends. The CDR3 DNA sequence: TGTGCCAGCAGCTCGGACACAACGCAAGAGACCCAGTACTTC. Residues: CASSSDTTQETQYF.

The gene calls are TRBV5-1 and TRBJ2-3, with D perhaps TRBD2 (6 bases). Trimming took 2 bases from V and 0 from J, leaving 10 bases between them. This CDR3 has 15 amino acids. Germline V gene lookup returns CDR1 SGHRS and CDR2 YFSETQ. The CDR3 region is CASSFSGRSTDTQYF. The CDR3, as DNA: TGCGCCAGCAGCTTTTCGGGGAGGAGCACAGATACGCAGTATTTT.